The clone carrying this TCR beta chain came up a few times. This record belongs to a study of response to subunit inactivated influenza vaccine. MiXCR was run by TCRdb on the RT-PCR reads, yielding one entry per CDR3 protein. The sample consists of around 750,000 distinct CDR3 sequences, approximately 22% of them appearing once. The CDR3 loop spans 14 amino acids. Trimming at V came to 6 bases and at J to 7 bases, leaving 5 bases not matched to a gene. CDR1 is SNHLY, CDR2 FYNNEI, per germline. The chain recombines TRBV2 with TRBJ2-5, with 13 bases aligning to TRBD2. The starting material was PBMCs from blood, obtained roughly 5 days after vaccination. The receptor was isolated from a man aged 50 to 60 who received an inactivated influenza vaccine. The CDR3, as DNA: TGTGCCAGCAGGGGACTAGCGGGGAGAGGGACCCAGTACTTC. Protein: CASRGLAGRGTQYF.